The 16 T cell receptor beta chains below all came from one sample that was sequenced in a study of beta chain features in type 1 diabetes. Investigators reverse transcribed all isolated RNA, so they sequenced expressed TCRB transcripts. TCRdb's table, derived via immunoSEQ multiplex PCR, lists solely in-frame clones and lacks some. The table lists 330,000 or so clones, roughly a fifth of them singletons, with approximately 0.046% in the top ten. The sample comprised naive CD4+ T cells from blood. These receptor sequences come from a young woman in good health.

Comment on this clone: The sample carries other DNA sequences with the same CDR3. V and J are TRBV18 and TRBJ2-3, with 9 bases that match TRBD2. Germline V gives CDR1 KGHSH, CDR2 LQKENI. The V and J ends lost 3 bases and 4 bases, in that order; junction bases with no gene match: 2. The CDR3 totals 14 residues. CDR3 residues: CASSPGLASDTQYF. DNA of the CDR3: TGTGCCAGCTCACCTGGACTAGCGTCAGATACGCAGTATTTT.

The V and J genes are TRBV27 and TRBJ2-7; the match to TRBD1 covers 10 bases. Germline V lookup: CDR1 MNHEY, CDR2 SMNVEV (reference sequence). J gave up 5 bases and V 9 bases, and 7 bases lay outside the gene matches. This CDR3 spans 13 amino acids. The CDR3 spells CASMSGTGDEQYF. The CDR3 bases are TGTGCCAGTATGTCCGGGACAGGGGACGAGCAGTACTTC.

This clone was detected a few times. The chain has TRBV5-5 and TRBJ1-1; D gene uncertain. Germline values: CDR1 SGHKS, CDR2 YYEKEE (reference sequence). Trimming left V 0 bases short and J 1 base short, with 7 bases between. The CDR3 totals 14 residues. CDR3 residues: CASSLGRGNTEAFF. CDR3 coding DNA: TGTGCCAGCAGCTTGGGACGGGGGAACACTGAAGCTTTCTTT.

There are a few counts of this clone. This chain connects TRBV6-5 to TRBJ1-1, with no clear D. Trimming removed 6 bases from V and 1 base from J, with 12 bases in between. This CDR3 spans 14 amino acids. Germline V CDR1 and CDR2: MNHEY, SVGAGI. The CDR3 here is CASSLAWANTEAFF. The CDR3 nucleotides read TGTGCCAGCAGCCTGGCCTGGGCGAACACTGAAGCTTTCTTT.

This clone has more than one count but fewer than ten. CDR3 sequence: CASSGQGALEAFF. DNA for the CDR3: TGTGCCAGTAGTGGACAGGGGGCATTGGAGGCTTTCTTT. The chain recombines TRBV19 with TRBJ1-1, with 11 bases aligning to TRBD1. Per the germline V gene, CDR1 is LNHDA and CDR2 is SQIVND (reference sequence). This CDR3 contains 13 residues. V lost 5 bases to trimming and J lost 11 bases; unmatched junction nucleotides: 7.

This clone appeared a few times. J is TRBJ2-7 and V is TRBV5-4; D call uncertain. The CDR3 has 12 residues. Germline V gene lookup returns CDR1 SGHNT and CDR2 YYREEE (reference sequence). The V end lost 1 base, the J end lost 6 bases, and 8 bases lay between the germline ends. CDR3 nucleotide sequence: TGTGCCAGCAGCTTGTCTGGTAGCGAGCAGTACTTC. It is translated as CASSLSGSEQYF.

This clone was recorded a few times. This chain links TRBV11-2 with TRBJ1-4; D might be TRBD1 (6 bases). This CDR3 has 13 residues. Trimming pared 3 bases from V and 15 bases from J, leaving 17 bases between. Germline CDR1 SGHAT, CDR2 FQNNGV. In DNA, the CDR3 is TGTGCCAGCAGCTTTACCAATCAGGGGCAGGTGTTTTTT. The encoded protein is CASSFTNQGQVFF.

The genes are TRBV30 and TRBJ1-1; the D gene is possibly TRBD1 (6 bases). The CDR3 sequence is 13 residues long. V was pared by 1 base and J by 1 base, with 7 bases between. The germline V gene encodes CDR1 GTSNPN and CDR2 SVGIG (reference sequence). CDR3 nucleotide sequence: TGTGCCTGGAGTGGGACAGCGAACACTGAAGCTTTCTTT. Translated: CAWSGTANTEAFF. Variable domain in full (rest from reference TRBV30 and TRBJ1-1): SQTIHQWPATLVQPVGSPLSLECTVEGTSNPNLYWYRQAAGRGLQLLFYSVGIGQISSEVPQNLSASRPQDRQFILSSKKLLLSDSGFYLCAWSGTANTEAFFGQGTRLTVV.

The chain links TRBV7-9 to TRBJ2-3; D may be TRBD2 (6 bases). Trimming cost V 9 bases and J 3 bases, with 19 bases left between them. This CDR3 contains 15 residues. Germline V gene data show CDR1 as SEHNR and CDR2 as FQNEAQ (reference sequence). The CDR3 DNA is TGTGCCAGTATGGTACGGGGCGGGGTTACAGATACGCAGTATTTT. This translates into CASMVRGGVTDTQYF.

This chain joins TRBV2 and TRBJ2-6; D is ambiguous. The CDR3 covers 15 residues. From germline, CDR1 is SNHLY and CDR2 FYNNEI. Trimming pared 6 bases from V and 0 bases from J, leaving 9 bases between. The chain's CDR3 is CASSGGSSGANVLTF. In DNA, the CDR3 is TGTGCCAGCAGCGGCGGCTCCTCTGGGGCCAACGTCCTGACTTTC.

This sequence joins TRBV5-6 and TRBJ2-5; TRBD2 agrees at 13 bases. Per germline, CDR1 SGHDT and CDR2 YYEEEE. This CDR3 spans 15 amino acids. Germline trimming cut 4 bases from V and 5 bases from J; bases unmatched to any gene: 5. The CDR3: CASSTLTSGRETQYF. The CDR3 region has the DNA TGTGCCAGCAGCACCTTGACTAGCGGGAGGGAGACCCAGTACTTC.

Concerning this clone itself: Sequence at one end of the junction differs from germline and may be a read error. The rearrangement uses TRBV11-2 and TRBJ2-7, with TRBD2 as a possible D gene (6 bases). The V gene's germline CDR1 is SGHAT and CDR2 FQNNGV. This CDR3 has 12 residues. DNA of the CDR3: TGTGCCAGCAGCCCCTCCGCGGGATGGAGAAGCTTC. Its protein product is CASSPSAGWRSF.

The chain combines TRBV5-1 with TRBJ2-7; TRBD2 matches at 8 bases. The CDR3 sequence is 15 residues long. V was pared by 4 bases and J by 0 bases, with 6 bases of the junction left unmatched. CDR1 is SGHRS and CDR2 is YFSETQ in the germline V gene. The CDR3: CASSPLAGGSYEQYF. Written as DNA, the CDR3 is TGCGCCAGCAGCCCCTTGGCGGGAGGCTCCTACGAGCAGTACTTC. The full variable domain, rest sourced from reference TRBV5-1 and TRBJ2-7, is KAGVTQTPRYLIKTRGQQVTLSCSPISGHRSVSWYQQTPGQGLQFLFEYFSETQRNKGNFPGRFSGRQFSNSRSEMNVSTLELGDSALYLCASSPLAGGSYEQYFGPGTRLTVT.

This clone was observed a few times. This rearrangement joins TRBV6-1 to TRBJ1-5; D uncertain. CDR3 length: 15 amino acids. Germline CDR1 is MNHNS and CDR2 is SASEGT. V dropped 3 bases and J dropped 0 bases, with 9 bases sitting between them. In DNA form, the CDR3 reads TGTGCCAGCAGTGAGCTAGGAGTTAGCAATCAGCCCCAGCATTTT. Translated: CASSELGVSNQPQHF.

J is TRBJ1-5 and V is TRBV7-9; tentatively, D is TRBD1 (5 bases). V was trimmed by 5 bases and J by 5 bases, leaving 16 bases between them. Germline V gene data show CDR1 as SEHNR and CDR2 as FQNEAQ (reference sequence). The CDR3 extends over 15 amino acids. The DNA for the CDR3 is TGTGCCAGCAGCCCCGAAGTGGGGCCACATCAGCCCCAGCATTTT. It codes for CASSPEVGPHQPQHF.

The chain links TRBV7-3 to TRBJ1-2; TRBD1 matches 10 bases. Germline values: CDR1 SGHTA, CDR2 FQGTGA. V dropped 5 bases and J dropped 8; count of bases not matched to a gene: 5. CDR3 length equals 13 residues. CDR3 sequence (DNA): TGTGCCAGCAGCGAAGACAGGGGGCAAGGCTACACCTTC. It codes for CASSEDRGQGYTF.